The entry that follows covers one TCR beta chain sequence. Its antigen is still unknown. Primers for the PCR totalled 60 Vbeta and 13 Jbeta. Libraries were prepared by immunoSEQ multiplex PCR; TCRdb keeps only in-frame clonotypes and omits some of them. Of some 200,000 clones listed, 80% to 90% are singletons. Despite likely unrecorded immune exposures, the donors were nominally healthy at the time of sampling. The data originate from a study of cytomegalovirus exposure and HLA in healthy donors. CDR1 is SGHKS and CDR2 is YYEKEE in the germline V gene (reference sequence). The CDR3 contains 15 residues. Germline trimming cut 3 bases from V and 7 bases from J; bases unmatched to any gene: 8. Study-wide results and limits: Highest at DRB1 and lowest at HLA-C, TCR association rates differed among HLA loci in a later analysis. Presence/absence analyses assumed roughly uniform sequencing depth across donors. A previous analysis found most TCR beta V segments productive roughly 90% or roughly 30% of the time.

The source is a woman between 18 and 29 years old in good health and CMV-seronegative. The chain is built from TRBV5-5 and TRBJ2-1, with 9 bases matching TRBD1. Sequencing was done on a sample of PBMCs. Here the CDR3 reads CASSSPRTGVNEQFF. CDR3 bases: TGTGCCAGCAGCTCCCCCAGGACAGGGGTGAATGAGCAGTTCTTC.